The source of this T cell receptor (beta chain) is a study of OX40 agonist ivuxolimab in advanced cancers. In regard to this clone: Its matching antigen is unknown.

Study-wide findings and caveats: At 0.1 to 3.0 mg/kg, CD4+ and CD8+ blood T cells expanded clonally by week 6.

Sequencing used immunoSEQ multiplex PCR; TCRdb keeps in-frame clones, though not all of them. The repertoire holds around 100,000 clones, with nearly 90% as singletons. This TCR was recovered from an adult with an advanced solid tumor such as melanoma, head and neck, liver or kidney cancer. The material sequenced was CD4+ or CD8+ T cells sorted from blood, taken in a trial of the OX40 agonist ivuxolimab.

CDR3 coding DNA: TGCGCCAGCAGCCAAGATGCAGGGGGGAACGGCGAGCAGTACTTC. As protein: CASSQDAGGNGEQYF. The chain recombines TRBV4-1 with TRBJ2-7, with D possibly matching TRBD1 (7 bases). Germline V gives CDR1 MGHRA, CDR2 YSYEKL. The CDR3 spans 15 residues. Deletions cut 0 bases from V and 6 bases from J, with 15 bases between.